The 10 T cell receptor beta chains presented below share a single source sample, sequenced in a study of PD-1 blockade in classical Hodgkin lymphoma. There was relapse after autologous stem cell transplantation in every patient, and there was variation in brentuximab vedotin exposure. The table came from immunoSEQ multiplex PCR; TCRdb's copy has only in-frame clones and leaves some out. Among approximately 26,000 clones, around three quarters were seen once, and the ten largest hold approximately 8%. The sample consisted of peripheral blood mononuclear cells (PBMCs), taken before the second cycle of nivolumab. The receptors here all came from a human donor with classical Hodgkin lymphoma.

CDR3 loop: CASSFIVGGETQYF. The CDR3 bases are TGTGCCAGCAGCTTTATTGTGGGGGGGGAGACCCAGTACTTC. V is TRBV7-6 and J is TRBJ2-5, with 7 bases fitting TRBD2. The length of the CDR3 is 14 residues. Looked up from germline, CDR1 is SGHVS and CDR2 is FNYEAQ. The V gene end was trimmed by 3 bases and the J gene end by 5 bases; junction bases not matched to a gene: 6.

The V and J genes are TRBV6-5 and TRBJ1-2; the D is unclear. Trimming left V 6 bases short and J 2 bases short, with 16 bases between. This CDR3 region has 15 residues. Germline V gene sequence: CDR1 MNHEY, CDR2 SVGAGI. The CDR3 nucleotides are TGTGCCAGCAGGGGATCGGCAGGCGGAAACTATGGCTACACCTTC. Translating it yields CASRGSAGGNYGYTF.

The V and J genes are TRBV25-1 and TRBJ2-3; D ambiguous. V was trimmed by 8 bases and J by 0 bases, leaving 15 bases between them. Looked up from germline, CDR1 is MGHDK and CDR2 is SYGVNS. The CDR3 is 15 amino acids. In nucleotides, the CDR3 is TGTGCCAGCTCACCATTAACGAGAAGCACAGATACGCAGTATTTT. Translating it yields CASSPLTRSTDTQYF.

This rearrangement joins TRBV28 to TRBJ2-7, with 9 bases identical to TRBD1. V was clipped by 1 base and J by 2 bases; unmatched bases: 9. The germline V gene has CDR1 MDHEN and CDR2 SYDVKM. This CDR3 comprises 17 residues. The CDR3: CASSLYGQGKSTYEQYF. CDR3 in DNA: TGTGCCAGCAGTTTATATGGACAGGGGAAGAGCACCTACGAGCAGTACTTC.

The CDR3 sequence is CASSYSFNYGYTF. The CDR3 region has the DNA TGTGCCAGCAGTTACTCGTTTAACTATGGCTACACCTTC. V is TRBV6-6 and J is TRBJ1-2; D remains unclear. Germline values: CDR1 MNHNY, CDR2 SVGAGI (reference sequence). This CDR3 is 13 amino acids long. V dropped 0 bases and J dropped 1 base, with 3 bases sitting between them.

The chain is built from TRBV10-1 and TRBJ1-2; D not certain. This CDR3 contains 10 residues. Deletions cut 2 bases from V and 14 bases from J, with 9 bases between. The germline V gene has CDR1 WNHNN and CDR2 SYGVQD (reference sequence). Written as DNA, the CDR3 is TGCGCCAGCAGTGAGCCTTGTGGGACCTTC. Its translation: CASSEPCGTF.

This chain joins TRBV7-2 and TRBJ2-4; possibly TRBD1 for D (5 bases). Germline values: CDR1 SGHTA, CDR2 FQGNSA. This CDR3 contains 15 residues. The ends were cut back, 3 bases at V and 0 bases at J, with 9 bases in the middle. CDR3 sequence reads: CASSLQGTAKNIQYF. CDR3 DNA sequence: TGTGCCAGCAGCTTGCAGGGTACAGCCAAAAACATTCAGTACTTC.

The CDR3 sequence: CASSLLGQTNTEAFF. The CDR3 DNA sequence: TGTGCCAGCAGCCTTCTGGGACAGACCAACACTGAAGCTTTCTTT. This rearrangement joins TRBV28 to TRBJ1-1; 7 bases are a match to TRBD1. The CDR3 is 15 residues long. With 6 bases clipped from V and 2 bases from J, the junction kept 9 bases outside the gene matches. Germline assignment: CDR1 MDHEN and CDR2 SYDVKM.

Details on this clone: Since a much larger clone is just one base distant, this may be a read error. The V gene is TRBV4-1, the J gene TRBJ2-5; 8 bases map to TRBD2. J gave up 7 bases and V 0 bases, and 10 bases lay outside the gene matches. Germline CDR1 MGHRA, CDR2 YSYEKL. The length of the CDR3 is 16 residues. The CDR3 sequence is CASSQDGAGGLGTQYF. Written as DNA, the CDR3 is TGCGCCAGCAGCCAAGATGGCGCGGGGGGATTGGGGACCCAGTACTTC.

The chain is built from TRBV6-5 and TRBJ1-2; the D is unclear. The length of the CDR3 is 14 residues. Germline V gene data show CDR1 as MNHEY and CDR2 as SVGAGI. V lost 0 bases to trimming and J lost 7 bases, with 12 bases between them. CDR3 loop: CASSYSGPRLGYTF. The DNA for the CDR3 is TGTGCCAGCAGTTACTCGGGTCCAAGGCTTGGCTACACCTTC.